These T cell receptor beta chains were read from a single sample in a study of shared clonotypes between healthy human individuals. The table came from immunoSEQ multiplex PCR; TCRdb's copy has only in-frame clones and leaves some out. The top ten clones hold about 0.39% of a sample with millions of clones, just over 90% of them seen once. Sample: naive CD4+ T cells from PBMCs. These receptors were obtained from a young man in good health. Some clones in this sample may be carry-over from other donors' samples. CDR3s include the opening cysteine and the closing phenylalanine or tryptophan. A D gene is named only where the DNA matches it firmly. Only some rows state a clone size, as once, few, many or a class for expanded clones.

length	D	V	size	J	DNA	CDR3
13	-	TRBV10-1	few	TRBJ1-5	TGCGCCAGCAGTTTAGGAACCGCACAGCCCCAGCATTTT	CASSLGTAQPQHF
13	-	TRBV29-1	-	TRBJ1-1	TGCAGCGTTGAAAAATCATCGAACACTGAAGCTTTCTTT	CSVEKSSNTEAFF
14	TRBD1	TRBV7-3	-	TRBJ2-3	TGTGCCAGCAGCTTCGGACAGGTCACAGATACGCAGTATTTT	CASSFGQVTDTQYF
15	-	TRBV5-1	-	TRBJ2-2	TGCGCCAGCAGCTTGATACAGGGTGAAACCGGGGAGCTGTTTTTT	CASSLIQGETGELFF
15	TRBD1	TRBV30	-	TRBJ1-1	TGTGCCTGGACTCCCCCGACAGGGCCGAACACTGAAGCTTTCTTT	CAWTPPTGPNTEAFF
16	-	TRBV10-3	-	TRBJ2-1	TGTGCCATCAGTGAGTCGGTCACTCGCTCCTACAATGAGCAGTTCTTC	CAISESVTRSYNEQFF
14	TRBD2	TRBV7-8	-	TRBJ2-5	TGTGCCAGCAGCTTAATCCTAGCGGGGCAGACCCAGTACTTC	CASSLILAGQTQYF
14	-	TRBV9	-	TRBJ1-2	TGTGCCAGCAGCGGGCCCAGGGGCGCTTATGGCTACACCTTC	CASSGPRGAYGYTF
14	-	TRBV10-3	-	TRBJ1-2	TGTGCCATCAGTGCAGGATTATCTAACTATGGCTACACCTTC	CAISAGLSNYGYTF
16	TRBD1	TRBV5-1	-	TRBJ1-4	TGCGCCAGCAGCTTAGAGGCACAGGGGCAGGGAGAAAAACTGTTTTTT	CASSLEAQGQGEKLFF
13	TRBD2	TRBV28	-	TRBJ2-7	TGTGCCAGCCGCTCGGGGGGGAAATACGAGCAGTACTTC	CASRSGGKYEQYF
15	-	TRBV7-3	-	TRBJ2-7	TGTGCCAGCAGCCCAGATCCGTCGCTCGTCTACGAGCAGTACTTC	CASSPDPSLVYEQYF
13	-	TRBV11-1	-	TRBJ2-5	TGTGCCAGCAACCTGTATGCAGAAGAGACCCAGTACTTC	CASNLYAEETQYF